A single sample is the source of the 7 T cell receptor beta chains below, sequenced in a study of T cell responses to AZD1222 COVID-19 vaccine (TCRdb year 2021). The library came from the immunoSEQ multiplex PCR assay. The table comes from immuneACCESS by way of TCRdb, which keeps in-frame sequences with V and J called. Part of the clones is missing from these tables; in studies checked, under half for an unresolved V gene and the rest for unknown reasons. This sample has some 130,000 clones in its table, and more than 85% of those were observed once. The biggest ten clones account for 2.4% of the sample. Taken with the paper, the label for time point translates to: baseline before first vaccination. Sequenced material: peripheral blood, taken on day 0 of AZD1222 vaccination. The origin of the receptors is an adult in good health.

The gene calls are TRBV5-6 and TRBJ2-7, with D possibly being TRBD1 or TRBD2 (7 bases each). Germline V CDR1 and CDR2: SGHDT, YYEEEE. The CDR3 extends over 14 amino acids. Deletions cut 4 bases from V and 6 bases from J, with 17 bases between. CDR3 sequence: CASSEGDSGVEQYF. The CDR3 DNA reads TGTGCCAGCAGCGAGGGGGACAGCGGGGTCGAGCAGTACTTC.

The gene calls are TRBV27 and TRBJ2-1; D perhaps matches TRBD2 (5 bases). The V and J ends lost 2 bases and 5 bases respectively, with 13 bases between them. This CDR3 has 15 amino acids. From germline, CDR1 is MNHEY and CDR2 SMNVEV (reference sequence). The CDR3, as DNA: TGTGCCAGCAGTTTAAAATCGGAGCGGAACAATGAGCAGTTCTTC. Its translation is CASSLKSERNNEQFF.

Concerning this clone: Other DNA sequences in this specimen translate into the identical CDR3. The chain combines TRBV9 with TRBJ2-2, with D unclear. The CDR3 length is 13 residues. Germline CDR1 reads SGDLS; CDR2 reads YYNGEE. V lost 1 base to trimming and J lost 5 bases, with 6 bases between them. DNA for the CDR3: TGTGCCAGCAGCGTAAAAGGGACCGGGGAGCTGTTTTTT. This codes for CASSVKGTGELFF.

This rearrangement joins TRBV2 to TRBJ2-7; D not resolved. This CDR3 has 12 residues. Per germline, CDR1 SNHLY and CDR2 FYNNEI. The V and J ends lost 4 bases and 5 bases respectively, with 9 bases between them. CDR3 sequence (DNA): TGTGCCAGCAGTGCCGGCGGCCACGAGCAGTACTTC. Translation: CASSAGGHEQYF. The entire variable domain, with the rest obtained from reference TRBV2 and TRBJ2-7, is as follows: EPEVTQTPSHQVTQMGQEVILRCVPISNHLYFYWYRQILGQKVEFLVSFYNNEISEKSEIFDDQFSVERPDGSNFTLKIRSTKLEDSAMYFCASSAGGHEQYFGPGTRLTVT.

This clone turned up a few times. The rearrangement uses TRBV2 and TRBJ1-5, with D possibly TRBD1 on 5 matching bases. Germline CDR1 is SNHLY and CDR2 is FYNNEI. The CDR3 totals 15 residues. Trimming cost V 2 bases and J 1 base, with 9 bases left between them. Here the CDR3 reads CASSERGISNQPQHF. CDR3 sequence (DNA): TGTGCCAGCAGTGAACGGGGGATCAGCAATCAGCCCCAGCATTTT.

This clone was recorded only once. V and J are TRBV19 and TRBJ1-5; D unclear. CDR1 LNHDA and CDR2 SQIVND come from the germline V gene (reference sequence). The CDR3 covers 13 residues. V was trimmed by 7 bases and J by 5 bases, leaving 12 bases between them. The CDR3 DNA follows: TGTGCCAGTACTCGTCGCGGGGATCAGCCCCAGCATTTT. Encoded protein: CASTRRGDQPQHF.

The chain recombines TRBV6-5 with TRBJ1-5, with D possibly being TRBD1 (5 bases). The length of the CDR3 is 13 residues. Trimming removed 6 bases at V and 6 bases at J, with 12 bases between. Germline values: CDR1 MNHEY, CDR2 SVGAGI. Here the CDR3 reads CASSASRAQPQHF. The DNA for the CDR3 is TGTGCCAGCAGCGCCTCCAGGGCTCAGCCCCAGCATTTT.